This is a list of T cell receptor beta chains from one sample in a study of cytomegalovirus exposure and HLA in healthy donors. Profiled with immunoSEQ multiplex PCR; TCRdb holds only in-frame clones, not every one. The data hold roughly 170,000 clones, with 84% observed a single time. The sequencing sample was made of PBMCs. These TCRs come from a man aged 18-30 years in good health and CMV-seronegative. Each CDR3 is given with its conserved first and last residue. A D gene is named only where the DNA matches it firmly. Clone size is shown for a subset of rows, as once, few, many or a class of expanded clone.

j_gene: TRBJ2-5
abundance: once
d_gene: TRBD2
v_gene: TRBV4-2
CDR3aa: CASSLPSHPSGAPQETQYF
CDR3nt: TGTGCCAGCAGCCTCCCAAGCCACCCTAGCGGGGCCCCCCAAGAGACCCAGTACTTC

j_gene: TRBJ2-5
abundance: .
d_gene: TRBD1
v_gene: TRBV28
CDR3aa: CASLDVGQGPGLAQYF
CDR3nt: TGTGCCAGTCTTGACGTAGGACAGGGACCTGGATTGGCCCAGTACTTC

j_gene: TRBJ2-1
abundance: .
d_gene: TRBD2
v_gene: TRBV4-1
CDR3aa: CASSQEGLAVEQFF
CDR3nt: TGCGCCAGCAGCCAAGAGGGACTAGCGGTTGAGCAGTTCTTC

j_gene: TRBJ2-7
abundance: .
d_gene: .
v_gene: TRBV5-5
CDR3aa: CASSLAASDSYEQYF
CDR3nt: TGTGCCAGCAGCTTGGCAGCTAGCGATTCCTACGAGCAGTACTTC

j_gene: TRBJ1-4
abundance: .
d_gene: TRBD1
v_gene: TRBV27
CDR3aa: CASADRALRGKLFF
CDR3nt: TGTGCCAGCGCCGACAGGGCCCTGAGAGGGAAACTGTTTTTT

j_gene: TRBJ1-4
abundance: .
d_gene: TRBD1
v_gene: TRBV4-1
CDR3aa: CASSLKTGGTEKLFF
CDR3nt: TGCGCCAGCAGTCTAAAGACAGGGGGCACGGAAAAACTGTTTTTT

j_gene: TRBJ2-1
abundance: .
d_gene: TRBD2
v_gene: TRBV5-4
CDR3aa: CASSLVGGGDNEQFF
CDR3nt: TGTGCCAGCAGCTTGGTTGGCGGGGGGGACAATGAGCAGTTCTTC

j_gene: TRBJ1-4
abundance: .
d_gene: .
v_gene: TRBV21-1
CDR3aa: CASSKKGGGKLFF
CDR3nt: TGTGCCAGCAGCAAAAAAGGGGGCGGAAAACTGTTTTTT

j_gene: TRBJ2-1
abundance: few
d_gene: TRBD1
v_gene: TRBV2
CDR3aa: CASSDTGGSYNEQFF
CDR3nt: TGTGCCAGCAGTGACACAGGGGGCTCCTACAATGAGCAGTTCTTC

j_gene: TRBJ1-1
abundance: .
d_gene: .
v_gene: TRBV15
CDR3aa: CATSRVPRVNTEAFF
CDR3nt: TGTGCCACCAGCAGAGTACCCAGGGTGAACACTGAAGCTTTCTTT

j_gene: TRBJ2-7
abundance: .
d_gene: TRBD1
v_gene: TRBV27
CDR3aa: CASSLFGTGGSYEQYF
CDR3nt: TGTGCCAGCAGTTTATTCGGGACAGGGGGAAGCTACGAGCAGTACTTC

j_gene: TRBJ1-2
abundance: .
d_gene: .
v_gene: TRBV6-6
CDR3aa: CAVLGAVYGYTF
CDR3nt: TGTGCCGTGTTGGGGGCGGTCTATGGCTACACCTTC

j_gene: TRBJ2-7
abundance: .
d_gene: .
v_gene: TRBV5-1
CDR3aa: CASSVQGFLYEQYF
CDR3nt: TGCGCCAGCAGCGTACAGGGATTCCTCTACGAGCAGTACTTC

j_gene: TRBJ2-3
abundance: .
d_gene: TRBD2
v_gene: TRBV13
CDR3aa: CASSLGGRRTSTDTQYF
CDR3nt: TGTGCCAGCAGCTTAGGCGGGAGGAGAACTAGCACAGATACGCAGTATTTT

j_gene: TRBJ2-3
abundance: .
d_gene: TRBD1
v_gene: TRBV27
CDR3aa: CASRTGTGFIDTQYF
CDR3nt: TGTGCCAGCAGAACCGGGACAGGGTTTATAGATACGCAGTATTTT

j_gene: TRBJ2-1
abundance: .
d_gene: .
v_gene: TRBV6-6
CDR3aa: CASSTGGEQFF
CDR3nt: TGTGCCAGCAGTACCGGGGGTGAGCAGTTCTTC

j_gene: TRBJ2-5
abundance: .
d_gene: .
v_gene: TRBV5-1
CDR3aa: CASSLGTVQETQYF
CDR3nt: TGCGCCAGCAGCTTGGGGACAGTTCAAGAGACCCAGTACTTC

j_gene: TRBJ2-1
abundance: many
d_gene: .
v_gene: TRBV10-3
CDR3aa: CAIREASSYNEQFF
CDR3nt: TGTGCCATCAGGGAGGCCAGCTCCTACAATGAGCAGTTCTTC

j_gene: TRBJ2-7
abundance: .
d_gene: TRBD1
v_gene: TRBV6-5
CDR3aa: CASSYSGTEYF
CDR3nt: TGTGCCAGCAGTTACTCAGGGACAGAGTACTTC

j_gene: TRBJ1-2
abundance: .
d_gene: TRBD1
v_gene: TRBV13
CDR3aa: CASSPQGQANGYTF
CDR3nt: TGTGCCAGCAGCCCACAGGGACAGGCGAACGGCTACACCTTC

j_gene: TRBJ2-5
abundance: .
d_gene: TRBD1
v_gene: TRBV5-1
CDR3aa: CASSLLPSGTGTAETQYF
CDR3nt: TGCGCCAGCAGCTTATTGCCCTCCGGGACAGGGACTGCGGAGACCCAGTACTTC

j_gene: TRBJ2-1
abundance: .
d_gene: TRBD1
v_gene: TRBV29-1
CDR3aa: CSVDETGLGEQFF
CDR3nt: TGCAGCGTTGACGAGACAGGGTTGGGTGAGCAGTTCTTC

j_gene: TRBJ2-7
abundance: .
d_gene: .
v_gene: TRBV2
CDR3aa: CASGQVNFYEQYF
CDR3nt: TGTGCCAGCGGGCAGGTAAATTTCTACGAGCAGTACTTC

j_gene: TRBJ2-7
abundance: .
d_gene: .
v_gene: TRBV5-1
CDR3aa: CASSLGYYEQYF
CDR3nt: TGCGCCAGCAGCTTGGGCTACTACGAGCAGTACTTC

j_gene: TRBJ2-7
abundance: once
d_gene: .
v_gene: TRBV15
CDR3aa: CATSPGELGYEQYF
CDR3nt: TGTGCCACCAGCCCAGGGGAGTTGGGATACGAGCAGTACTTC

j_gene: TRBJ2-2
abundance: .
d_gene: TRBD2
v_gene: TRBV27
CDR3aa: CASSWYLAGGPTGELFF
CDR3nt: TGTGCCAGCAGTTGGTATCTCGCGGGAGGGCCAACCGGGGAGCTGTTTTTT

j_gene: TRBJ1-4
abundance: .
d_gene: TRBD1
v_gene: TRBV27
CDR3aa: CASSRTGRRKLFF
CDR3nt: TGTGCCAGCAGTAGGACAGGGAGAAGGAAACTGTTTTTT

j_gene: TRBJ1-1
abundance: .
d_gene: TRBD1
v_gene: TRBV28
CDR3aa: CASSSPRGREF
CDR3nt: TGTGCCAGCAGTTCTCCGAGGGGGCGGGAATTT

j_gene: TRBJ2-3
abundance: .
d_gene: .
v_gene: TRBV9
CDR3aa: CASSVSGENPADTQYF
CDR3nt: TGTGCCAGCAGCGTATCCGGGGAAAACCCCGCAGATACGCAGTATTTT

j_gene: TRBJ2-7
abundance: .
d_gene: .
v_gene: TRBV28
CDR3aa: CASSFGTPSSYEQYF
CDR3nt: TGTGCCAGCAGTTTTGGGACACCTTCCTCCTACGAGCAGTACTTC

j_gene: TRBJ1-2
abundance: .
d_gene: .
v_gene: TRBV19
CDR3aa: CASSNRGTADYGYTF
CDR3nt: TGTGCCAGTAGTAACCGCGGGACGGCAGACTATGGCTACACCTTC

j_gene: TRBJ2-1
abundance: .
d_gene: .
v_gene: TRBV15
CDR3aa: CATSRAPGLYNEQFF
CDR3nt: TGTGCCACCAGCAGAGCCCCGGGACTGTACAATGAGCAGTTCTTC

j_gene: TRBJ2-1
abundance: .
d_gene: TRBD2
v_gene: TRBV28
CDR3aa: CASSSPLANPSYNEQFF
CDR3nt: TGTGCCAGCAGTTCCCCACTAGCGAACCCCTCCTACAATGAGCAGTTCTTC

j_gene: TRBJ2-7
abundance: .
d_gene: .
v_gene: TRBV6-6
CDR3aa: CASGPTVQYF
CDR3nt: TGTGCCAGCGGTCCCACGGTGCAGTACTTC

j_gene: TRBJ2-5
abundance: few
d_gene: .
v_gene: TRBV28
CDR3aa: CASSLRKQGSVQETQYF
CDR3nt: TGTGCCAGCAGTTTACGGAAACAGGGAAGTGTTCAAGAGACCCAGTACTTC

j_gene: TRBJ1-1
abundance: .
d_gene: .
v_gene: TRBV11-3
CDR3aa: CASSSGGNTEAFF
CDR3nt: TGTGCCAGCAGCTCCGGCGGGAACACTGAAGCTTTCTTT

j_gene: TRBJ2-1
abundance: few
d_gene: .
v_gene: TRBV7-2
CDR3aa: CASSFDRTYNEQFF
CDR3nt: TGTGCCAGCAGCTTCGACAGAACCTACAATGAGCAGTTCTTC

j_gene: TRBJ1-5
abundance: .
d_gene: .
v_gene: TRBV6-1
CDR3aa: CASRYRALEQPQHF
CDR3nt: TGTGCCAGCAGGTACAGGGCCCTAGAGCAGCCCCAGCATTTT

j_gene: TRBJ1-6
abundance: once
d_gene: .
v_gene: TRBV5-1
CDR3aa: CASSLDEGRPSSPLHF
CDR3nt: TGCGCCAGCAGCTTGGATGAGGGGAGGCCAAGTTCACCCCTCCACTTT

j_gene: TRBJ1-4
abundance: few
d_gene: .
v_gene: TRBV6-1
CDR3aa: CASSKTGEKLFF
CDR3nt: TGTGCCAGCAGTAAGACAGGCGAGAAACTGTTTTTT

j_gene: TRBJ2-5
abundance: .
d_gene: .
v_gene: TRBV7-8
CDR3aa: CASSPDSSREYF
CDR3nt: TGTGCCAGCAGCCCCGACTCATCTAGAGAGTACTTC

j_gene: TRBJ2-3
abundance: few
d_gene: .
v_gene: TRBV28
CDR3aa: CASSPLVSDTQYF
CDR3nt: TGTGCCAGCAGTCCACTTGTCTCAGATACGCAGTATTTT

j_gene: TRBJ2-2
abundance: .
d_gene: .
v_gene: TRBV19
CDR3aa: CASIEGGLKPPGELFF
CDR3nt: TGTGCCAGTATCGAAGGGGGACTAAAGCCCCCCGGGGAGCTGTTTTTT

j_gene: TRBJ2-7
abundance: .
d_gene: .
v_gene: TRBV5-1
CDR3aa: CASSLNFRYEQYF
CDR3nt: TGCGCCAGCAGCTTGAACTTTCGCTACGAGCAGTACTTC

j_gene: TRBJ2-7
abundance: .
d_gene: TRBD2
v_gene: TRBV7-9
CDR3aa: CASLPSSGGYEQYF
CDR3nt: TGTGCCAGCCTTCCAAGTTCGGGGGGCTACGAGCAGTACTTC

j_gene: TRBJ2-1
abundance: .
d_gene: TRBD2
v_gene: TRBV28
CDR3aa: CASSSGTSGLYNEQFF
CDR3nt: TGTGCCAGCAGTTCCGGGACTAGCGGTTTATACAATGAGCAGTTCTTC

j_gene: TRBJ2-7
abundance: .
d_gene: .
v_gene: TRBV9
CDR3aa: CASSAGAESYEQYF
CDR3nt: TGTGCCAGCAGCGCGGGAGCAGAATCCTACGAGCAGTACTTC

j_gene: TRBJ1-5
abundance: .
d_gene: TRBD1
v_gene: TRBV7-9
CDR3aa: CASSTGTGINQPQHF
CDR3nt: TGTGCCAGCAGCACAGGGACAGGGATAAATCAGCCCCAGCATTTT

j_gene: TRBJ2-3
abundance: .
d_gene: .
v_gene: TRBV5-1
CDR3aa: CASSLGTLAYDTQYF
CDR3nt: TGCGCCAGCAGCTTGGGAACCCTAGCATACGATACGCAGTATTTT

j_gene: TRBJ2-3
abundance: .
d_gene: TRBD1
v_gene: TRBV5-4
CDR3aa: CASSLGQELTDTQYF
CDR3nt: TGTGCCAGCAGCCTGGGACAGGAGCTCACAGATACGCAGTATTTT

j_gene: TRBJ1-2
abundance: .
d_gene: .
v_gene: TRBV6-1
CDR3aa: CASSFTGNYGYTF
CDR3nt: TGTGCCAGCAGTTTTACAGGGAATTATGGCTACACCTTC

j_gene: TRBJ1-4
abundance: .
d_gene: .
v_gene: TRBV28
CDR3aa: CASSPDSNEKLFF
CDR3nt: TGTGCCAGCAGTCCCGACAGTAATGAAAAACTGTTTTTT

j_gene: TRBJ2-3
abundance: once
d_gene: .
v_gene: TRBV27
CDR3aa: CASSSRRSGPHTQYF
CDR3nt: TGTGCCAGCAGTTCTCGCCGGTCCGGTCCCCATACGCAGTATTTT

j_gene: TRBJ2-2
abundance: .
d_gene: TRBD1
v_gene: TRBV7-9
CDR3aa: CASRTGAGELFF
CDR3nt: TGTGCCAGCAGAACAGGGGCCGGGGAGCTGTTTTTT

j_gene: TRBJ2-7
abundance: .
d_gene: .
v_gene: TRBV6-1
CDR3aa: CASSRLANEQYF
CDR3nt: TGTGCCAGCAGCCGGCTAGCGAACGAGCAGTACTTC